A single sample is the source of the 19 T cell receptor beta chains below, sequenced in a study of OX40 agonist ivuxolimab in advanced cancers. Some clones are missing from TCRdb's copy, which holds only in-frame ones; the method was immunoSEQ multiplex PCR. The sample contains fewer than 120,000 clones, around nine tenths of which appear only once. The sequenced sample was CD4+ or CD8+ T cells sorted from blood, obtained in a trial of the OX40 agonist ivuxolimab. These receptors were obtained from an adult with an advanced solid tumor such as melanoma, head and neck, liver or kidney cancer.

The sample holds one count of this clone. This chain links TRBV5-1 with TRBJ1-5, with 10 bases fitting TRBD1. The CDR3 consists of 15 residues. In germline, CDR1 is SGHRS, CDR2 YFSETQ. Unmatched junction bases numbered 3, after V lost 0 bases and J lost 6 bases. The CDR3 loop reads CASSLEGQGSQPQHF. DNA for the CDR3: TGCGCCAGCAGCTTGGAGGGACAGGGGAGTCAGCCCCAGCATTTT.

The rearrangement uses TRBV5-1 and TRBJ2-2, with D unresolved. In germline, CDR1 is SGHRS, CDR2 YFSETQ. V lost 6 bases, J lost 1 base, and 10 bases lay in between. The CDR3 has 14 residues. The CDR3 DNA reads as TGCGCCAGCAACCCCCGAGAGAACACCGGGGAGCTGTTTTTT. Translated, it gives CASNPRENTGELFF.

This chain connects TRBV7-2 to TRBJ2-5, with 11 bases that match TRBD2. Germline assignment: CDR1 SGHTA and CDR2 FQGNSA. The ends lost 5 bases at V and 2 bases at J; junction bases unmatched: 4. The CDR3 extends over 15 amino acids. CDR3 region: CASSPGLAEQETQYF. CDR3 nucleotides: TGTGCCAGCAGCCCGGGACTAGCGGAACAAGAGACCCAGTACTTC.

This CDR3 reads CASRKPGGGQPQHF. In DNA form, the CDR3 reads TGTGCCAGCAGGAAACCAGGGGGAGGTCAGCCCCAGCATTTT. The chain combines TRBV28 with TRBJ1-5, with 7 bases fitting TRBD1. CDR3 size: 14 residues. After removal of 6 bases from V and 6 bases from J, the junction contained 8 bases not matched to a gene. Germline values: CDR1 MDHEN, CDR2 SYDVKM. The variable domain in full, with the rest retrieved from reference TRBV28 and TRBJ1-5, is DVKVTQSSRYLVKRTGEKVFLECVQDMDHENMFWYRQDPGLGLRLIYFSYDVKMKEKGDIPEGYSVSREKKERFSLILESASTNQTSMYLCASRKPGGGQPQHFGDGTRLSIL.

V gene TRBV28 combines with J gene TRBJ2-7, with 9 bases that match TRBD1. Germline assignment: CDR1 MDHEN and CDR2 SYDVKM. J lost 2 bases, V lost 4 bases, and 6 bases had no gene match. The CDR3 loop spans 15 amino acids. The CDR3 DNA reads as TGTGCCAGCAGTTCCCACCGGGACAGGGCCTACGAGCAGTACTTC. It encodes CASSSHRDRAYEQYF.

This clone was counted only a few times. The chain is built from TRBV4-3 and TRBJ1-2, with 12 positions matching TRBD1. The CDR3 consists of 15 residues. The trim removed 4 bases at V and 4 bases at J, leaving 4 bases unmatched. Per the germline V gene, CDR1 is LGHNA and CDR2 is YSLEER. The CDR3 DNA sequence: TGCGCCAGCAGCCTAGCGGGACAGGGGGCCTATGGCTACACCTTC. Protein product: CASSLAGQGAYGYTF.

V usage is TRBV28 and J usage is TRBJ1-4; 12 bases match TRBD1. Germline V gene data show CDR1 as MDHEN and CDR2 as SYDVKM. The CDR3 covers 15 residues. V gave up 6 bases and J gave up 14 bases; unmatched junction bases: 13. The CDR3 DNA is TGTGCCAGCAGAGCATCCGGGGACAGGGGGCGTCAGCTGTTTTTT. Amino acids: CASRASGDRGRQLFF.

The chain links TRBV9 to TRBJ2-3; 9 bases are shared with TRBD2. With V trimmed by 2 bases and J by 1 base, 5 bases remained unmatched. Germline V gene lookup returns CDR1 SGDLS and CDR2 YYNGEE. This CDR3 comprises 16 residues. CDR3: CASSVSGGTRTDTQYF. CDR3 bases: TGTGCCAGCAGCGTTAGCGGGGGTACACGCACAGATACGCAGTATTTT. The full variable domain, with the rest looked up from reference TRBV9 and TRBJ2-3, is DSGVTQTPKHLITATGQRVTLRCSPRSGDLSVYWYQQSLDQGLQFLIQYYNGEERAKGNILERFSAQQFPDLHSELNLSSLELGDSALYFCASSVSGGTRTDTQYFGPGTRLTVL.

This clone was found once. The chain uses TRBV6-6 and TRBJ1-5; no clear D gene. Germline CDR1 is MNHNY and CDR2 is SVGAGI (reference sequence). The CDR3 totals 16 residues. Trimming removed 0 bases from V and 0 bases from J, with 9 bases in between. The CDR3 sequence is CASSYSSRNSNQPQHF. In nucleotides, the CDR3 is TGTGCCAGCAGTTACTCGAGTCGCAATAGCAATCAGCCCCAGCATTTT.

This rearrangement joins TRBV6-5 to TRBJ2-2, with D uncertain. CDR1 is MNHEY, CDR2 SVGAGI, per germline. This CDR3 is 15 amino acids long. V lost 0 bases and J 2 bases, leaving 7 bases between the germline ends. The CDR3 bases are TGTGCCAGCAGTTACTCTACGTCTAACACCGGGGAGCTGTTTTTT. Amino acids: CASSYSTSNTGELFF.

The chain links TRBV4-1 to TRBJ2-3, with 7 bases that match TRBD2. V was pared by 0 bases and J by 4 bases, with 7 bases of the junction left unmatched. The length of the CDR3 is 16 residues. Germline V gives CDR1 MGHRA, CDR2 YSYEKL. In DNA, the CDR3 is TGCGCCAGCAGCCAAGATTGGGGGAGGGCCGCAGATACGCAGTATTTT. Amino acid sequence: CASSQDWGRAADTQYF.

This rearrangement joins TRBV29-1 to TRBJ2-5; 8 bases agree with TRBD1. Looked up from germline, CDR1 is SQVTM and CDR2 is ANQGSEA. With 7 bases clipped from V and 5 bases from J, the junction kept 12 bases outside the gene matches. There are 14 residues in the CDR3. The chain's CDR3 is CSARTGRLWETQYF. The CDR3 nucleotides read TGCAGCGCCAGGACAGGGAGATTATGGGAGACCCAGTACTTC.

The CDR3 region is CASSPKVRGEAFF. CDR3 bases: TGTGCCAGCTCACCAAAAGTACGAGGAGAAGCTTTCTTT. This rearrangement joins TRBV18 to TRBJ1-1; no clear D. Germline-derived CDR1 and CDR2 are KGHSH and LQKENI. The V end lost 2 bases, the J end lost 8 bases, and 12 bases lay between the germline ends. This CDR3 contains 13 residues.

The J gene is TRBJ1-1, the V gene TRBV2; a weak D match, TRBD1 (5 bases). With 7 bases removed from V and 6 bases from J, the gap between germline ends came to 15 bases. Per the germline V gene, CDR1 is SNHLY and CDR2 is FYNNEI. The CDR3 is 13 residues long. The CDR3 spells CASILMRGAEAFF. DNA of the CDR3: TGTGCCAGCATTCTGATGAGGGGTGCTGAAGCTTTCTTT.

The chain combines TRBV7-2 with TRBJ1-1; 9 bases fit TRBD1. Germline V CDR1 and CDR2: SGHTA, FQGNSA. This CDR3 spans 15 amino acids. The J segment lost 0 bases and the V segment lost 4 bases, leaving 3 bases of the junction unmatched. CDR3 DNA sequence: TGTGCCAGCAGCTCCACAGGGGGCGTGAACACTGAAGCTTTCTTT. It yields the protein CASSSTGGVNTEAFF.

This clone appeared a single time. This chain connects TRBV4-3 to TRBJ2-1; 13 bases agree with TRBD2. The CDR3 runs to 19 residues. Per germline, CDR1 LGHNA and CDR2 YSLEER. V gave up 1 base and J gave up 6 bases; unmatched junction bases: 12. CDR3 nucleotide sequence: TGCGCCAGCAGCCAAGCCAGCTTAGGACTAGCGGGAGCTGGCAATGAGCAGTTCTTC. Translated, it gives CASSQASLGLAGAGNEQFF.

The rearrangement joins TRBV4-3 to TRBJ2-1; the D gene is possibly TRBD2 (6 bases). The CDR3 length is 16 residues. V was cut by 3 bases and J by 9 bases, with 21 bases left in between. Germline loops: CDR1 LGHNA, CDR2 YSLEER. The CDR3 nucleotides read TGCGCCAGCAGCCAGGAAGCTAGCGTTTGGTTTGGTGAGCAGTTCTTC. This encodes CASSQEASVWFGEQFF.

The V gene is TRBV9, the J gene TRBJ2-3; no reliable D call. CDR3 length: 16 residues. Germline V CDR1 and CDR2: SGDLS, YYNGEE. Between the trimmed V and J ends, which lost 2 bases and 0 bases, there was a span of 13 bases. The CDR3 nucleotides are TGTGCCAGCAGCGTCGGCCCGTCAACTAGCACAGATACGCAGTATTTT. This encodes CASSVGPSTSTDTQYF.

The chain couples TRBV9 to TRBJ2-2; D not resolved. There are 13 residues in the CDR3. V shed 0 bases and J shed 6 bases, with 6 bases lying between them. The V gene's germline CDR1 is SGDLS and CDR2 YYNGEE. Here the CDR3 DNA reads TGTGCCAGCAGCGTAGTACGGTCCGGGGAGCTGTTTTTT. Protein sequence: CASSVVRSGELFF.